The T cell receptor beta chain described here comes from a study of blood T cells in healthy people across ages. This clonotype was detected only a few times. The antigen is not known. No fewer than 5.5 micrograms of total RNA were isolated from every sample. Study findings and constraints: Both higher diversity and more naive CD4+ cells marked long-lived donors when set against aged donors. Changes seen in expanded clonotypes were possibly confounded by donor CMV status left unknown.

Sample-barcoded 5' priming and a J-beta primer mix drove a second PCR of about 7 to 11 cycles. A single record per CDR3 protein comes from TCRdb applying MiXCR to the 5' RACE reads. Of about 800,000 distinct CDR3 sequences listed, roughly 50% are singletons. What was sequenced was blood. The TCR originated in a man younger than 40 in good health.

The CDR3 DNA follows: TGTGCCAGCAGCTTATTACTAGCTAGGTACAATGAGCAGTTCTTC. Translation: CASSLLLARYNEQFF. The chain combines TRBV7-9 with TRBJ2-1; D is possibly TRBD2 (6 bases). V was clipped by 2 bases and J by 4 bases, with 12 bases between them. In germline, CDR1 is SEHNR, CDR2 FQNEAQ (reference sequence). This CDR3 contains 15 residues.